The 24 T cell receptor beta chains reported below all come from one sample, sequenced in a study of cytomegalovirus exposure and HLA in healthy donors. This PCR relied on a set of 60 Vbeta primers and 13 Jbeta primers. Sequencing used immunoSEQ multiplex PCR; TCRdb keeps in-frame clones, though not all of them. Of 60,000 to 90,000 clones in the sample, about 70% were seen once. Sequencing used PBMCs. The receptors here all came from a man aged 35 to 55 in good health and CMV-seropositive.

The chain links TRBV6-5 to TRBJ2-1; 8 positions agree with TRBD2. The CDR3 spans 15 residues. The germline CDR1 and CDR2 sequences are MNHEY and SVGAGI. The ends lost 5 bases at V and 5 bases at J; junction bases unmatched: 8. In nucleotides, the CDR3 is TGTGCCAGCAGTCCAGGGGTAGCGGGGAACAATGAGCAGTTCTTC. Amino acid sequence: CASSPGVAGNNEQFF.

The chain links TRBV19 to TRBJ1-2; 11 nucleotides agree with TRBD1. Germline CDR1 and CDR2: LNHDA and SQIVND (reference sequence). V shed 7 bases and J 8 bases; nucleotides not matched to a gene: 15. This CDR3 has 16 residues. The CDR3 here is CASTPERTGGARGYTF. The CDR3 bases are TGTGCCAGTACCCCTGAACGGACAGGGGGCGCCAGGGGCTACACCTTC.

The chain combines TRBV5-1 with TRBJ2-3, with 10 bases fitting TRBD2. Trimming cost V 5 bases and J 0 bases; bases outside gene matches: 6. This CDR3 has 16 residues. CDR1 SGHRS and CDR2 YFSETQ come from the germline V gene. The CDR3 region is CASRRTSGPSTDTQYF. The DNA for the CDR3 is TGCGCCAGCAGACGGACTAGCGGACCCAGCACAGATACGCAGTATTTT.

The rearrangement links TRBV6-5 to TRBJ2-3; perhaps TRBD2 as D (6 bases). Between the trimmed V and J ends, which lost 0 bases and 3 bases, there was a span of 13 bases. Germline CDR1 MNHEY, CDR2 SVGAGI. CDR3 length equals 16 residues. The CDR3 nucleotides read TGTGCCAGCAGTTACTCCTCCGGGACTCCGACAGATACGCAGTATTTT. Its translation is CASSYSSGTPTDTQYF.

The CDR3 DNA reads as TGCGCCAGCAGCCCCTTTTCCACAGCAACCGGGGAGCTGTTTTTT. Translation: CASSPFSTATGELFF. V gene TRBV4-1 combines with J gene TRBJ2-2; D is undetermined. Deletions cut 4 bases from V and 5 bases from J, with 14 bases between. This CDR3 spans 15 amino acids. Germline-derived CDR1 and CDR2 are MGHRA and YSYEKL.

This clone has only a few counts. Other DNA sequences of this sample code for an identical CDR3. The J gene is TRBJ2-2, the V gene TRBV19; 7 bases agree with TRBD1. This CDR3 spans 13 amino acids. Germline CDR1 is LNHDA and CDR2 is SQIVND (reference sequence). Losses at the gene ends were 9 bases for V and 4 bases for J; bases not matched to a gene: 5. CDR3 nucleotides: TGTGCCAGCCGACAGGGCTCCACCGGGGAGCTGTTTTTT. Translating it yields CASRQGSTGELFF.

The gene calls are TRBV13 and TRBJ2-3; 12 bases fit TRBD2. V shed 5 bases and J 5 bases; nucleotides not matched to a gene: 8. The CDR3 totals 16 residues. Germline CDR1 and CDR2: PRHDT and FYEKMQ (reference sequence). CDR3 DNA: TGTGCCAGCAGCCCCGAGACTAGCGGGGGTGGAGATACGCAGTATTTT. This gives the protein CASSPETSGGGDTQYF.

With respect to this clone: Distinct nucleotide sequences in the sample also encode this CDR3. CDR3 bases: TGTGCCAGTAGTATAGGCAGAGGAAATGAGCAGTTCTTC. Its translation: CASSIGRGNEQFF. This chain joins TRBV19 and TRBJ2-1; D remains unclear. V was pared by 1 base and J by 7 bases, with 8 bases between. This CDR3 has 13 residues. Germline V gives CDR1 LNHDA, CDR2 SQIVND (reference sequence).

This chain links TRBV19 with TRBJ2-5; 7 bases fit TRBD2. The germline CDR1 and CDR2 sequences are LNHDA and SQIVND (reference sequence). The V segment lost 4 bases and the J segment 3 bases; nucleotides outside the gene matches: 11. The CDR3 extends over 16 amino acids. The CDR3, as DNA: TGTGCCAGTAGTAACACCCCCGGGACTACGAAAGAGACCCAGTACTTC. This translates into CASSNTPGTTKETQYF.

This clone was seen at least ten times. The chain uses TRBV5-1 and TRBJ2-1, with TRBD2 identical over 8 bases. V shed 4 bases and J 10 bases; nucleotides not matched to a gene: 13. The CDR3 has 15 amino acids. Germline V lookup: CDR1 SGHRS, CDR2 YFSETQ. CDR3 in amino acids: CASSASGTSSLEQFF. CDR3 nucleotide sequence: TGCGCCAGCAGCGCATCCGGGACTAGTTCACTCGAGCAGTTCTTC. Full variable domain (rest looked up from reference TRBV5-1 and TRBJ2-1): KAGVTQTPRYLIKTRGQQVTLSCSPISGHRSVSWYQQTPGQGLQFLFEYFSETQRNKGNFPGRFSGRQFSNSRSEMNVSTLELGDSALYLCASSASGTSSLEQFFGPGTRLTVL.

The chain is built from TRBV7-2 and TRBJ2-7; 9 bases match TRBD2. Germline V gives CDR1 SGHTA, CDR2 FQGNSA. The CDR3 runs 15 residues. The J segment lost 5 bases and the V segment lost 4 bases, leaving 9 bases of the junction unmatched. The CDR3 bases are TGTGCCAGCAGCTCGGGACTAGCTCATTGGAACGAGCAGTACTTC. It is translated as CASSSGLAHWNEQYF.

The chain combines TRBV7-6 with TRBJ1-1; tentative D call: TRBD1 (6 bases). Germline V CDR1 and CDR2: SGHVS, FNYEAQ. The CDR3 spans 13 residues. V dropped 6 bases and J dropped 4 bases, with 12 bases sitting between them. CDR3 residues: CASSGQSGTEAFF. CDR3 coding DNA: TGTGCCAGCAGTGGACAGAGCGGCACTGAAGCTTTCTTT.

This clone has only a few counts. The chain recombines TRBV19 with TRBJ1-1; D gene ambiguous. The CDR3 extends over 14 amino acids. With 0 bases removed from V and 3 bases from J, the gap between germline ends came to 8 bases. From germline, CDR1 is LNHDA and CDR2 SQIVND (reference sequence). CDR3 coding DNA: TGTGCCAGTAGTATAGATCTAGGTGACACTGAAGCTTTCTTT. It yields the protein CASSIDLGDTEAFF.

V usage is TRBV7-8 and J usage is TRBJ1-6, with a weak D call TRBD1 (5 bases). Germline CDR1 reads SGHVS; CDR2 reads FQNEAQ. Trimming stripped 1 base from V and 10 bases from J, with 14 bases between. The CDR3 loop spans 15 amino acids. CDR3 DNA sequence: TGTGCCAGCAGCTTAGACCAGGGTTTGGAGTCACCCCTCCACTTT. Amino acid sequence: CASSLDQGLESPLHF. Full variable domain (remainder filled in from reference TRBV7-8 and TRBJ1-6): GAGVSQSPRYKVAKRGQDVALRCDPISGHVSLFWYQQALGQGPEFLTYFQNEAQLDKSGLPSDRFFAERPEGSVSTLKIQRTQQEDSAVYLCASSLDQGLESPLHFGNGTRLTVT.

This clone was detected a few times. CDR3 nucleotides: TGCAGCGTGAGCGGACAGATGAACACTGAAGCTTTCTTT. This translates into CSVSGQMNTEAFF. The rearrangement joins TRBV29-1 to TRBJ1-1, with a tentative D call TRBD1 (6 bases). CDR1 is SQVTM and CDR2 is ANQGSEA in the germline V gene. V shed 6 bases and J shed 0 bases, with 11 bases lying between them. The CDR3 is 13 residues long.

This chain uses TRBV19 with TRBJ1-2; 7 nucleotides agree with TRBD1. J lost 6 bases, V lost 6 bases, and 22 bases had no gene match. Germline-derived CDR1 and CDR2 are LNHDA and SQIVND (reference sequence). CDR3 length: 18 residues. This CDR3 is CASSPKTDLSRQGHGYTF. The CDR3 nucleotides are TGTGCCAGTAGCCCCAAAACCGATTTATCTAGACAGGGCCATGGCTACACCTTC.

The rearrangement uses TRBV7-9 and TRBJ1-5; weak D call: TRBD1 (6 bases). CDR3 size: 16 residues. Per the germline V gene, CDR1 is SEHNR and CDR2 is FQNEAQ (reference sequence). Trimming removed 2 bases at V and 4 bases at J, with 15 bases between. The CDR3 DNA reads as TGTGCCAGCAGCTTATCGGGGGCGCGGGGGAATCAGCCCCAGCATTTT. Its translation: CASSLSGARGNQPQHF.

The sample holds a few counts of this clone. CDR3 sequence (DNA): TGCGCCAGCAGCCAAGATAATGAAGCTTTCTTT. This gives the protein CASSQDNEAFF. This chain joins TRBV4-1 and TRBJ1-1; D ambiguous. The CDR3 is 11 amino acids. Per the germline V gene, CDR1 is MGHRA and CDR2 is YSYEKL. The germline V and J ends were trimmed by 0 bases and 7 bases, with 3 bases remaining between them.

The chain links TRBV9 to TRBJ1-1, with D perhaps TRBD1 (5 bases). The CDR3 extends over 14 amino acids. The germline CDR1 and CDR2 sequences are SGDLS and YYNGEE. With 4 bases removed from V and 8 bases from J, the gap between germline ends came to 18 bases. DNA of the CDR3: TGTGCCAGCAGCTTCGCGCCATCCGGGGGAGAAGCTTTCTTT. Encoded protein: CASSFAPSGGEAFF.

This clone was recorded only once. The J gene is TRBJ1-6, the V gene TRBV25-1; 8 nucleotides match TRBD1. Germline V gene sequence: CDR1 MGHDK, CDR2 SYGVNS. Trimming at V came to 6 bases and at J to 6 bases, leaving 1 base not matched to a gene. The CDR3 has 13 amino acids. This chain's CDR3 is CASRDRANSPLHF. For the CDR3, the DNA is TGTGCCAGCAGGGACAGGGCTAATTCACCCCTCCACTTT.

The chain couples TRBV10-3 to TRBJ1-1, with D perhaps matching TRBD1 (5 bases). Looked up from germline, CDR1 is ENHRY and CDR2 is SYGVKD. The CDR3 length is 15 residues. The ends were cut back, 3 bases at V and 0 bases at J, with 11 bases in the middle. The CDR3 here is CAISDVPGMNTEAFF. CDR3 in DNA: TGTGCCATCAGTGATGTTCCAGGGATGAACACTGAAGCTTTCTTT.

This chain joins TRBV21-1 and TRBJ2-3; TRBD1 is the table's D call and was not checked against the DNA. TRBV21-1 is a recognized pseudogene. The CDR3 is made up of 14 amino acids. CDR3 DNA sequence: TGTGCCGGCCAGGGCCTGGGTGACACAGATACGCAGTATTTT. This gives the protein CAGQGLGDTDTQYF.

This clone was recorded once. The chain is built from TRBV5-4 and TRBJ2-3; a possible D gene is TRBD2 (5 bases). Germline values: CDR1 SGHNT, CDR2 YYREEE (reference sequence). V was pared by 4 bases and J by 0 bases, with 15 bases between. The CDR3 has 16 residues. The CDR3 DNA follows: TGTGCCAGCAGCCCCCATGGAGGCACTAGCACAGATACGCAGTATTTT. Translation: CASSPHGGTSTDTQYF.

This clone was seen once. The CDR3 protein is CSVAATRNTEAFF. For the CDR3, the DNA is TGCAGCGTTGCTGCGACACGGAACACTGAAGCTTTCTTT. The V call is TRBV29-1, the J call TRBJ1-1; no reliable D call. The CDR3 is 13 amino acids. The germline V and J ends were trimmed by 4 bases and 1 base, with 10 bases remaining between them. From germline, CDR1 is SQVTM and CDR2 ANQGSEA.